These 28 T cell receptor beta chains share one sample of origin, sequenced in a study of CD8 T cells in ankylosing spondylitis. MiXCR, run by TCRdb on the 5' RACE reads, gives a single entry per CDR3 protein. The top ten clones hold 6% to 8% of a sample with about 140,000 distinct CDR3 sequences, 7.5% to 9.5% of them seen once. Sequenced material: synovial fluid, either unsorted or a sorted T cell fraction (not recorded which). The source of these receptors is a male donor with ankylosing spondylitis.

The chain carries TRBV6-1 and TRBJ1-4; 10 positions match TRBD1. Germline lookup yields CDR1 MNHNS and CDR2 SASEGT. This CDR3 comprises 15 residues. With 6 bases clipped from V and 0 bases from J, the junction kept 1 base outside the gene matches. The CDR3: CASSGTGATNEKLFF. DNA for the CDR3: TGTGCCAGCAGCGGGACAGGGGCAACTAATGAAAAACTGTTTTTT.

A few counts support this clonotype. This chain joins TRBV7-2 and TRBJ1-1; TRBD1 is a possible D gene (5 bases). The CDR3 contains 15 residues. Trimming pared 1 base from V and 4 bases from J, leaving 13 bases between. Germline CDR1 is SGHTA and CDR2 is FQGNSA. The CDR3 bases are TGTGCCAGCAGCTTAGTGTTGGGGGGTCGCACTGAAGCTTTCTTT. It codes for CASSLVLGGRTEAFF.

Many counts were recorded for this clonotype. The chain employs TRBV20-1 and TRBJ1-4; TRBD1 agrees at 9 bases. V lost 5 bases and J lost 8; bases outside the gene matches: 12. Germline V gene data show CDR1 as DFQATT and CDR2 as SNEGSKA (reference sequence). The CDR3 extends over 15 amino acids. The CDR3 DNA sequence: TGCAGTGCTCCTAAAACAGGGGGCGCGGGGGAAAAACTGTTTTTT. Translated, it gives CSAPKTGGAGEKLFF.

This clonotype appeared many times. The J gene is TRBJ2-2, the V gene TRBV5-1; 8 nucleotides align to TRBD1. CDR3 length equals 16 residues. V lost 3 bases, J lost 2 bases, and 6 bases stayed unmatched. Looked up from germline, CDR1 is SGHRS and CDR2 is YFSETQ. The CDR3 nucleotides read TGCGCCAGCAGCTCCGGGACAGGTCCCAACACCGGGGAGCTGTTTTTT. Residues: CASSSGTGPNTGELFF.

This clonotype was detected only a few times. This rearrangement joins TRBV5-4 to TRBJ2-1; D may match TRBD1 or TRBD2 (6 bases each). This CDR3 contains 15 residues. V lost 4 bases and J lost 3, with 14 bases in between. CDR1 is SGHNT and CDR2 is YYREEE in the germline V gene (reference sequence). This CDR3 is CASSRQKGGYNEQFF. The CDR3 DNA reads as TGTGCCAGCAGCCGTCAGAAGGGGGGCTACAATGAGCAGTTCTTC.

This clonotype was observed many times. The chain joins TRBV13 to TRBJ2-1, with D possibly being TRBD2 (7 bases). The V and J ends lost 3 bases and 4 bases respectively, with 13 bases between them. In germline, CDR1 is PRHDT, CDR2 FYEKMQ (reference sequence). CDR3 size: 15 residues. The CDR3 region has the DNA TGTGCCAGCAGCTTGTCCGGGGGGCGGTACAATGAGCAGTTCTTC. Translation: CASSLSGGRYNEQFF.

This clonotype was seen at least ten times. This chain uses TRBV20-1 with TRBJ1-5; 9 bases line up with TRBD1. Germline V gives CDR1 DFQATT, CDR2 SNEGSKA (reference sequence). This CDR3 spans 14 amino acids. The trim removed 3 bases at V and 5 bases at J, leaving 5 bases unmatched. CDR3 residues: CSASEGTGHQPQHF. DNA for the CDR3: TGCAGTGCTAGCGAGGGGACAGGGCATCAGCCCCAGCATTTT.

The sample holds many counts of this clonotype. The gene calls are TRBV20-1 and TRBJ2-7; D gene ambiguous. V lost 4 bases and J 3 bases, leaving 7 bases between the germline ends. CDR3 length equals 11 residues. CDR1 and CDR2 (germline): DFQATT, SNEGSKA (reference sequence). The CDR3 loop is CSANEYYEQYF. CDR3 nucleotides: TGCAGTGCTAATGAGTACTACGAGCAGTACTTC.

This clonotype was counted only a few times. This chain links TRBV24-1 with TRBJ1-6; tentatively, D is TRBD1 (5 bases). The germline V gene encodes CDR1 KGHDR and CDR2 SFDVKD. The length of the CDR3 is 13 residues. V dropped 4 bases and J dropped 6 bases, with 6 bases sitting between them. This CDR3 reads CATSDQGNSPLHF. The CDR3 DNA reads TGTGCCACCAGTGACCAGGGTAATTCACCCCTCCACTTT.

This clonotype was seen ten or more times. Here the CDR3 reads CASSPKVGVDTQYF. In DNA form, the CDR3 reads TGTGCCAGCAGCCCAAAAGTCGGAGTAGATACGCAGTATTTT. The chain recombines TRBV7-2 with TRBJ2-3, with D hard to call. There are 14 residues in the CDR3. CDR1 SGHTA and CDR2 FQGNSA come from the germline V gene. With 5 bases removed from V and 5 bases from J, the gap between germline ends came to 14 bases.

This clonotype occurred many times. The J gene is TRBJ1-5, the V gene TRBV4-1; D is undetermined. The CDR3 length is 13 residues. In germline, CDR1 is MGHRA, CDR2 YSYEKL. Trimming shortened V by 0 bases and J by 4 bases, and 4 bases separated the two germline ends. CDR3 in amino acids: CASSQEANQPQHF. Here the CDR3 DNA reads TGCGCCAGCAGCCAAGAGGCGAATCAGCCCCAGCATTTT.

This clonotype was found many times. The chain recombines TRBV6-1 with TRBJ2-7; the match to TRBD2 covers 8 bases. Germline loops: CDR1 MNHNS, CDR2 SASEGT. The V segment lost 6 bases and the J segment 3 bases; nucleotides outside the gene matches: 10. This CDR3 contains 15 residues. The CDR3 region is CASRRQAGELYEQYF. The CDR3 DNA is TGTGCCAGCAGACGCCAAGCGGGGGAGCTCTACGAGCAGTACTTC.

The chain recombines TRBV28 with TRBJ2-1, with D possibly being TRBD2 (7 bases). Trimming shortened V by 2 bases and J by 2 bases, and 13 bases separated the two germline ends. From germline, CDR1 is MDHEN and CDR2 SYDVKM. The CDR3 totals 16 residues. The CDR3 DNA sequence: TGTGCCAGCAGTTTAACGGGGGGCGGACCCTACAATGAGCAGTTCTTC. It codes for CASSLTGGGPYNEQFF.

This clonotype occurred many times. This sequence joins TRBV2 and TRBJ2-1; 8 bases are a match to TRBD2. The trim removed 7 bases at V and 4 bases at J, leaving 9 bases unmatched. CDR1 SNHLY and CDR2 FYNNEI come from the germline V gene. This CDR3 is 15 amino acids long. CDR3: CASTRGVAGYNEQFF. The DNA for the CDR3 is TGTGCCAGCACGCGGGGAGTAGCGGGGTACAATGAGCAGTTCTTC.

This clonotype was seen repeatedly, ten times or more. This sequence joins TRBV5-1 and TRBJ2-2; D is unresolved. Germline CDR1 and CDR2: SGHRS and YFSETQ. The CDR3 has 15 residues. Trimming pared 1 base from V and 2 bases from J, leaving 9 bases between. The CDR3: CASSLLATNTGELFF. The CDR3 nucleotides are TGCGCCAGCAGCTTGCTTGCTACCAACACCGGGGAGCTGTTTTTT.

This clonotype has a handful of counts. The chain carries TRBV19 and TRBJ1-5; D is unclear. Trimming left V 7 bases short and J 3 bases short, with 16 bases between. The CDR3 has 15 amino acids. Germline V gene sequence: CDR1 LNHDA, CDR2 SQIVND (reference sequence). CDR3 residues: CASISGEGNNQPQHF. Written as DNA, the CDR3 is TGTGCCAGTATTTCCGGGGAAGGAAACAATCAGCCCCAGCATTTT.

This clonotype has at least ten counts. The chain has TRBV29-1 and TRBJ2-7, with 7 positions matching TRBD2. The CDR3 has 15 residues. Trimming cost V 7 bases and J 1 base; bases outside gene matches: 13. CDR1 is SQVTM and CDR2 is ANQGSEA in the germline V gene. DNA for the CDR3: TGCAGCGCTCTTATCGGGGGGTCGGGTTCCTACGAGCAGTACTTC. It codes for CSALIGGSGSYEQYF.

This clonotype was picked up a small number of times. The V gene is TRBV10-3, the J gene TRBJ2-5; D is unresolved. V was shortened by 4 bases and J by 1 base, with 7 bases between the two germline ends. CDR1 and CDR2 from the germline V gene are ENHRY and SYGVKD. The CDR3 covers 13 residues. CDR3 sequence: CAISAAFQETQYF. CDR3 bases: TGTGCCATCAGTGCAGCATTCCAAGAGACCCAGTACTTC.

This clonotype was seen repeatedly, ten times or more. This sequence joins TRBV6-5 and TRBJ2-1; D not resolved. The V gene lost 0 bases and the J gene lost 6 bases, with 9 bases spanning the gap. The germline V gene encodes CDR1 MNHEY and CDR2 SVGAGI. There are 14 residues in the CDR3. CDR3 sequence reads: CASSYSTGLNEQFF. The DNA of the CDR3 is TGTGCCAGCAGTTACTCGACCGGGCTCAATGAGCAGTTCTTC.

The V call is TRBV4-1, the J call TRBJ2-5; TRBD2 is a possible D gene (7 bases). This CDR3 comprises 16 residues. The V and J ends lost 1 base and 5 bases respectively, with 17 bases between them. Germline assignment: CDR1 MGHRA and CDR2 YSYEKL. The CDR3 is CASSQVGGGDRETQYF. CDR3 in DNA: TGCGCCAGCAGCCAAGTAGGAGGGGGGGACCGGGAGACCCAGTACTTC.

This clonotype was counted many times. V gene TRBV7-9 combines with J gene TRBJ2-7; D may be TRBD2 (6 bases). Between the trimmed V and J ends, which lost 5 bases and 4 bases, there was a span of 12 bases. There are 13 residues in the CDR3. Germline CDR1 reads SEHNR; CDR2 reads FQNEAQ (reference sequence). The CDR3 loop reads CASSLAGIYEQYF. As DNA, the CDR3 is TGTGCCAGCAGCCTTGCGGGGATTTACGAGCAGTACTTC.

V is TRBV10-3 and J is TRBJ1-2; weak D call: TRBD1 (5 bases). V dropped 8 bases and J dropped 2 bases, with 9 bases sitting between them. Germline loops: CDR1 ENHRY, CDR2 SYGVKD. The CDR3 loop spans 12 amino acids. CDR3 in amino acids: CAISGINYGYTF. In nucleotides, the CDR3 is TGTGCCATCTCAGGGATCAACTATGGCTACACCTTC.

V is TRBV9 and J is TRBJ2-3, with 7 bases identical to TRBD2. J gave up 0 bases and V 0 bases, and 7 bases lay outside the gene matches. This CDR3 region has 17 residues. Germline CDR1 is SGDLS and CDR2 is YYNGEE. The CDR3 DNA is TGTGCCAGCAGCGTAGGGGGCGGGAGCTTTAGCACAGATACGCAGTATTTT. This gives the protein CASSVGGGSFSTDTQYF.

Written as DNA, the CDR3 is TGCAGTGCTAGAGGGTACTATGGCTACACCTTC. Its translation is CSARGYYGYTF. The gene calls are TRBV20-1 and TRBJ1-2; D gene uncertain. Trimming pared 1 base from V and 3 bases from J, leaving 3 bases between. The CDR3 is 11 amino acids. Germline CDR1 DFQATT, CDR2 SNEGSKA (reference sequence).

This clonotype is labeled medium-sized (0.01 to 0.1%). The rearrangement links TRBV24-1 to TRBJ1-2; D uncertain. V gave up 3 bases and J gave up 4 bases, with 20 bases separating them. Germline V gives CDR1 KGHDR, CDR2 SFDVKD. The CDR3 has 17 amino acids. CDR3 bases: TGTGCCACCAGTGATGACGGGCCTAGAGGGCTTGGCTATGGCTACACCTTC. Encoded protein: CATSDDGPRGLGYGYTF.

Ten or more counts support this clonotype. The CDR3 loop reads CASRQESTDTQYF. Here the CDR3 DNA reads TGTGCCAGTAGACAAGAGAGCACAGATACGCAGTATTTT. This rearrangement joins TRBV19 to TRBJ2-3; D unclear. The CDR3 sequence is 13 residues long. Germline V gene lookup returns CDR1 LNHDA and CDR2 SQIVND (reference sequence). V lost 6 bases, J lost 0 bases, and 7 bases lay in between.

This clonotype has ten or more counts. The rearrangement links TRBV6-1 to TRBJ2-1, with 7 bases matching TRBD1. The J segment lost 0 bases and the V segment lost 6 bases, leaving 8 bases of the junction unmatched. Looked up from germline, CDR1 is MNHNS and CDR2 is SASEGT. The CDR3 loop spans 16 amino acids. The CDR3 region is CASRRQGVSSYNEQFF. CDR3 bases: TGTGCCAGCAGGCGCCAGGGGGTGAGCTCCTACAATGAGCAGTTCTTC.

The chain joins TRBV2 to TRBJ2-3; 8 bases align to TRBD2. V was pared by 2 bases and J by 6 bases, with 10 bases of the junction left unmatched. This CDR3 has 16 residues. Germline CDR1 reads SNHLY; CDR2 reads FYNNEI. CDR3 coding DNA: TGTGCCAGCAGTGAAACTCGGAGCGGGAGCTCGGATACGCAGTATTTT. This sequence encodes CASSETRSGSSDTQYF.